This entry is about one T cell receptor (beta chain). Its antigen remains unidentified. The junction had 7 bases not matched to a gene; V was cut back by 6 bases and J by 10 bases. This CDR3 is built from 12 residues. These data belong to a study of identical twins. Findings and limits, study-wide: Whereas memory repertoires showed no such difference, abundant cord blood beta clonotypes carried fewer insertions.

TCRdb passed the 5' RACE reads through MiXCR, listing each CDR3 protein once. The top ten clones hold roughly an eighth of a sample with 350,000 to 450,000 distinct CDR3 sequences, 18% of them seen once. Material for sequencing was naive T cells sorted from blood. The TCR sequence derives from a man aged 45-60 years in good health. V is TRBV12-3 or TRBV12-4 and J is TRBJ2-7; 9 bases align to TRBD2. The CDR3 reads CASSPGLAYQYF. The CDR3 DNA is TGTGCCAGCAGCCCGGGACTAGCATATCAGTACTTC.